This T cell receptor (beta chain) emerged from a study of shared clonotypes between healthy human individuals (dated by TCRdb to the early 2020s). With respect to the entire study: The cohort comprised two women and a few men aged 18 to 49 years. For each donor, CD4 naive and CD4 memory were each run on three plates, CD8 naive on two plates, and CD8 memory on one plate. The study deeply sequenced blood TCR repertoires of several healthy adults to estimate repertoire size and the extent of clonotype sharing between individuals. To increase sequencing depth and limit assay-specific biases, different laboratories used diverse techniques to prepare libraries and sequence TCR repertoires. Each donor's leukapheresis produced roughly between about 0.8 and 8.9 billion PBMCs.

About this clone: Its antigen is unknown. No base quality information exists; no much larger clone differs at one position.

The study at large found these results: Compared with non-shared clonotypes, clonotypes shared by all four sorted-subset donors had higher generation probabilities. Sampling was restricted to blood, and TCR repertoires in tissues likely differ from the TCR repertoires found in blood. About 5% of naive CD4, 3.5% of naive CD8, about 2.4% of memory CD4, and 0.4% of memory CD8 clonotypes were shared across a few donors. The genetic and exposure-history diversity represented was limited by the small number of donors. Based on pairwise subsampling, the degree of clonotype sharing among donors was expected to be affected by sequencing depth. Naive subsets generally had larger estimated clonotype richness than memory subsets. Incomplete sequencing was indicated by rarefaction of sorted-subset datasets, despite the large sequencing depth.

Using the deep immunoSEQ assay, TCR CDR3 regions were amplified from genomic DNA by multiplex PCR. For each cell subset, the extracted genomic DNA was distributed evenly across all wells of several immunoSEQ 96-well plates, and each plate served as one replicate. For sorted subsets, about 210 ng of genomic DNA, equivalent to some 33,000 T cell genomes, went into each replicate PCR. The purified libraries were quantified using a Qubit 3.0 fluorometer, sized with a Bioanalyzer 2100, and then quantified again using the KAPA Library Quantification kit. Every immunoSEQ 96-well plate was sequenced on a separate single-read 150-cycle Illumina NextSeq 550 flow cell. The authors processed their data as follows. The immunoSEQ output contained only junctional sequences without quality scores, so filtering could not match that applied to full-length reads. To assign V/J genes and CDR3, sequences were annotated against IMGT germline references using PyIR, a Python wrapper for IgBLAST v1.9. Reads with weak V/J assignments (E-value above 1e-6), missing CDR3, stop codons, out-of-frame junctions, or ambiguous translated residues were removed. V3J clonotypes were defined as sequences sharing an identical inferred V gene, J gene, and CDR3 amino acid sequence. To compute the percentage overlap between repertoires, the number of shared unique clonotypes was divided by the size of the smaller repertoire. RTK rarefaction, the Chao1 estimator, and Recon v2.1 estimates of unobserved clonotypes were used to assess repertoire richness. For all TCRbeta clonotypes obtained by the gDNA method from a few donors, generation probabilities were computed with OLGA. TCRdb obtained this table from immuneACCESS and retained in-frame rearrangements with V and J assigned. These tables miss some clones; where compared with another copy, unresolved V genes account for less than half of the shortfall, and the remainder is unexplained. V, J and clone size reflect that table, while D and trimming were determined from the DNA. In all, the sample holds some 1 million clones, and around 74% of those were seen once. The top ten constitute 1.4% of the sample.

Donors were healthy HIV-negative adults with no recently reported acute infections or vaccinations. Every donor was a Caucasian adult residing in Nashville, Tennessee, USA. CD4+ T cells were enriched by magnetic negative selection, after which naive cells were positively selected on CD45RA and the negative fraction was taken as the memory subset. Blood was obtained by leukapheresis, after which PBMCs were separated by Ficoll-Histopaque density gradient centrifugation and cryopreserved in liquid nitrogen vapor phase. Purity and quantity of every magnetically sorted T cell population were checked by analytical flow cytometry. Genomic DNA was isolated from every sorted fraction and measured by UV absorbance on a Nanodrop 2000c. Sequencing was carried out using memory CD4+ T cells sorted from blood. The cell subset or site label for this specimen denotes: CD45RA-negative fraction. This clonotype was sampled from a man aged 18 to 35 in good health.

The CDR3 here reads CASSATGTTYEQYF. At the DNA level, the sequence is TGTGCCAGCAGCGCTACCGGGACGACCTACGAGCAGTACTTC. The chain is made from TRBV9 and TRBJ2-7; the D region is possibly TRBD1 or TRBD2, each matching across 5 bases. Spanning cysteine to phenylalanine, the CDR3 consists of 14 amino acids. Only the CDR3 part of the read is kept: 42 bases, read in frame from the first base. According to the germline V gene, CDR1 reads SGDLS and CDR2 reads YYNGEE. V is shortened by 3 bases, J by 2 bases, and the region joining them spans 12 bases.